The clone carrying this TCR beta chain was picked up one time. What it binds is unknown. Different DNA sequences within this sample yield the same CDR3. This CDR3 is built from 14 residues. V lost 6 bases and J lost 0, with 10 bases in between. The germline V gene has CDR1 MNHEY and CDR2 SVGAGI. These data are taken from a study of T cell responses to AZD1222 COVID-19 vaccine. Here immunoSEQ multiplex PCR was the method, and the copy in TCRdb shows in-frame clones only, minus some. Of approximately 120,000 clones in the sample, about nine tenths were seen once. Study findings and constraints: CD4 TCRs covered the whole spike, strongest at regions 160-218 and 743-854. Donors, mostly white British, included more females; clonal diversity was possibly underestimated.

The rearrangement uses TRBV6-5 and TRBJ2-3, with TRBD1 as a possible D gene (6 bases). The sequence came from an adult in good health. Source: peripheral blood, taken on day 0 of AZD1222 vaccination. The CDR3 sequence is CASRRDTSTDTQYF. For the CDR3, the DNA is TGTGCCAGCAGACGGGACACAAGCACAGATACGCAGTATTTT.